This is a list of T cell receptor beta chains from one sample in a study of blood T cell repertoires in COVID-19. Method: immunoSEQ multiplex PCR; TCRdb's copy keeps in-frame clones and lacks some. The data contain around 33,000 clones, 70% to 80% of them singletons. Sequenced sample: peripheral blood. The receptor set was obtained from a human donor in a cohort sampled during active COVID-19. Each CDR3 is given with its conserved first and last residue. D genes are given only for firm matches. Only part of the rows carry a size: once, few, many, or a class if the clone is expanded.

>TRBD1|NA|TRBJ2-7|TRBV5-1
CASSDTRQGRVSRQYF
TGCGCCAGCAGCGACACAAGACAGGGACGCGTAAGCCGGCAGTACTTC
>NA|once|TRBJ2-7|TRBV19
CASSIGGQLYEQYF
TGTGCCAGTAGTATCGGAGGACAGCTTTACGAGCAGTACTTC
>NA|NA|TRBJ1-5|TRBV7-8
CASSLGGVNSNQPQHF
TGTGCCAGCAGCTTAGGGGGGGTAAATAGCAATCAGCCCCAGCATTTT
>TRBD1|NA|TRBJ1-5|TRBV30
CAWSVRTGGAGSNQPQHF
TGTGCCTGGAGTGTACGGACAGGGGGCGCTGGGAGCAATCAGCCCCAGCATTTT
>TRBD1|NA|TRBJ1-2|TRBV5-1
CASSSAGTGDHGYTF
TGCGCCAGCAGCTCCGCCGGGACAGGGGACCATGGCTACACCTTC
>TRBD1|NA|TRBJ1-3|TRBV4-2
CASSQGQQGNTIYF
TGTGCCAGCAGCCAAGGTCAACAGGGGAACACCATATATTTT
>TRBD1|NA|TRBJ2-3|TRBV4-3
CASSLNRGASDTQYF
TGCGCCAGCAGCCTTAACAGGGGGGCCTCGGATACGCAGTATTTT
>NA|NA|TRBJ1-6|TRBV6-4
CASSREGYNSPLHF
TGTGCCAGCAGTCGGGAGGGCTATAATTCACCCCTCCACTTT
>TRBD2|NA|TRBJ2-1|TRBV11-2
CASSLRSLRGGSYNEQFF
TGTGCCAGCAGCTTAAGGAGTTTGCGGGGGGGTTCCTACAATGAGCAGTTCTTC
>NA|NA|TRBJ2-3|TRBV6-5
CASRQLTDTQYF
TGTGCCAGTCGACAGCTCACAGATACGCAGTATTTT
>TRBD1|NA|TRBJ2-3|TRBV29-1
CSVERTGGSTDTQYF
TGCAGCGTTGAAAGAACAGGGGGCTCGACAGATACGCAGTATTTT
>NA|NA|TRBJ1-4|TRBV21-1
CASSKVGDRVSSTNEKLFF
TGTGCCAGCAGCAAAGTGGGGGACAGGGTGAGTTCAACTAATGAAAAACTGTTTTTT
>NA|NA|TRBJ2-1|TRBV10-3
CAISGPSNEQFF
TGTGCCATCTCCGGCCCTAGCAATGAGCAGTTCTTC
>TRBD1|NA|TRBJ2-7|TRBV5-4
CATSKGASYEQYF
TGTGCAACTTCGAAGGGGGCCTCCTACGAGCAGTACTTC
>TRBD1|few|TRBJ2-7|TRBV4-3
CASSYGQGSSYEQYF
TGCGCCAGCAGCTACGGACAGGGGAGCTCCTACGAGCAGTACTTC
>TRBD1|NA|TRBJ1-1|TRBV29-1
CSAHAGTGTEAFF
TGCAGCGCCCACGCCGGGACAGGGACTGAAGCTTTCTTT
>NA|few|TRBJ2-4|TRBV3-1/TRBV3-2
CASSQKASAKNIQYF
TGTGCCAGCAGCCAAAAAGCGTCAGCCAAAAACATTCAGTACTTC
>TRBD1|few|TRBJ1-2|TRBV20-1
CSASSWDRDGYTF
TGCAGTGCTAGTTCTTGGGACAGGGATGGCTACACCTTC
>TRBD1|NA|TRBJ1-1|TRBV18
CASSPTTGYTEAFF
TGTGCCAGCTCACCCACGACAGGGTACACTGAAGCTTTCTTT
>TRBD2|NA|TRBJ2-3|TRBV6-5
CASLSGGRGTDTQYF
TGTGCCAGCTTATCGGGGGGTCGGGGTACAGATACGCAGTATTTT
>NA|NA|TRBJ1-2|TRBV6-5
CASSTTGLGNYGYTF
TGTGCCAGCAGTACCACAGGATTGGGTAACTATGGCTACACCTTC
>NA|once|TRBJ1-4|TRBV25-1
CASSGGPEGRKEKLFF
TGTGCCAGCAGTGGGGGTCCCGAGGGGAGGAAGGAAAAACTGTTTTTT
>TRBD1|medium-sized|TRBJ1-1|TRBV5-1
CASSLGQGYTEAFF
TGCGCCAGCAGCTTGGGACAGGGTTATACTGAAGCTTTCTTT